This passage covers 30 T cell receptor beta chains from one sample sequenced in a study of T cells in Graves' hyperthyroidism and ophthalmopathy. It was RNA transcripts that yielded the amplified TCR beta CDR3 regions. RT-PCR in the first round (using the HTBI primer set) targeted the TCR CDR3. TCRdb fed the multiplex PCR reads into MiXCR, producing one record per CDR3 protein. The profile shows 650,000 to 850,000 distinct CDR3 sequences, about 19% of them singletons. Input material: blood. The receptors shown here come from a woman between 45 and 65 years old with Graves' hyperthyroidism that later progressed to Graves' ophthalmopathy.

The chain employs TRBV10-3 and TRBJ1-2; 8 bases agree with TRBD1. CDR1 and CDR2 from the germline V gene are ENHRY and SYGVKD. CDR3 length: 14 residues. The V and J ends lost 6 bases and 6 bases, in that order; junction bases with no gene match: 9. The CDR3 protein is CAISVDRGGDGYTF. The CDR3 nucleotides are TGTGCCATCAGCGTTGACAGGGGCGGGGATGGCTACACCTTC.

This sequence joins TRBV18 and TRBJ1-5; D uncertain. The CDR3 has 14 residues. Germline values: CDR1 KGHSH, CDR2 LQKENI. Trimming removed 6 bases at V and 5 bases at J, with 14 bases between. This CDR3 is CASSLNGGYQPQHF. CDR3 in DNA: TGTGCCAGCTCCCTCAATGGAGGGTATCAGCCCCAGCATTTT.

This clonotype turned up a few times. The rearrangement joins TRBV4-1 to TRBJ1-5; D is uncertain. The germline gives CDR1 MGHRA, CDR2 YSYEKL. The CDR3 totals 15 residues. The V end lost 0 bases, the J end lost 6 bases, and 12 bases lay between the germline ends. This CDR3 is CASSQEIASAQPQHF. CDR3 bases: TGCGCCAGCAGCCAAGAAATAGCCTCGGCTCAGCCCCAGCATTTT.

The chain recombines TRBV7-9 with TRBJ1-4; 7 nucleotides align to TRBD1. The CDR3 loop spans 15 amino acids. Germline V lookup: CDR1 SEHNR, CDR2 FQNEAQ (reference sequence). V trimming: 5 bases; J trimming: 6 bases; junction bases outside the gene matches: 9. The DNA of the CDR3 is TGTGCCAGCAGCGACGACAGGGTGGGAGATGAAAAACTGTTTTTT. Encoded protein: CASSDDRVGDEKLFF.

This clonotype was observed many times. This chain connects TRBV27 to TRBJ2-1; TRBD2 agrees at 13 bases. V lost 3 bases and J lost 6; bases outside the gene matches: 14. The CDR3 has 19 amino acids. Germline V gives CDR1 MNHEY, CDR2 SMNVEV (reference sequence). Written as DNA, the CDR3 is TGTGCCAGCAGTTTCACTAGCGGGGGGGCCAAAACGCTTAGCAATGAGCAGTTCTTC. Protein product: CASSFTSGGAKTLSNEQFF.

This clonotype was seen at least ten times. V and J are TRBV6-2 or TRBV6-3 and TRBJ1-6; tentatively, D is TRBD1 (5 bases). The V gene lost 4 bases and the J gene lost 10 bases, with 14 bases spanning the gap. The length of the CDR3 is 14 residues. Looked up from germline, CDR1 is MNHEY and CDR2 is SVGEGT. The CDR3 loop reads CASSLERGRSPLHF. The CDR3 DNA is TGTGCCAGCAGTTTGGAAAGGGGAAGATCACCCCTCCACTTT.

This clonotype was counted between two and nine times. This chain uses TRBV27 with TRBJ2-1, with 7 bases matching TRBD2. CDR1 is MNHEY, CDR2 SMNVEV, per germline (reference sequence). V lost 5 bases, J lost 6 bases, and 10 bases stayed unmatched. The CDR3 totals 15 residues. In DNA, the CDR3 is TGTGCCAGCAGTAATAGAGCGGGGCTCCCCAATGAGCAGTTCTTC. It translates to CASSNRAGLPNEQFF.

This clonotype was counted at least ten times. The chain links TRBV11-2 to TRBJ2-5; 7 bases agree with TRBD2. This CDR3 comprises 15 residues. CDR1 is SGHAT and CDR2 is FQNNGV in the germline V gene. V shed 5 bases, J shed 5 bases, and the junction held 11 bases outside the gene matches. In DNA, the CDR3 is TGTGCCAGCAGCCCCGTGGGGGAGGGATGGGAGACCCAGTACTTC. Encoded protein: CASSPVGEGWETQYF. The whole variable domain, filled in from reference TRBV11-2 and TRBJ2-5, reads EAGVAQSPRYKIIEKRQSVAFWCNPISGHATLYWYQQILGQGPKLLIQFQNNGVVDDSQLPKDRFSAERLKGVDSTLKIQPAKLEDSAVYLCASSPVGEGWETQYFGPGTRLLVL.

This clonotype has more than one count but fewer than ten. The chain has TRBV5-4 and TRBJ2-7; D ambiguous. With 3 bases removed from V and 7 bases from J, the gap between germline ends came to 14 bases. The germline CDR1 and CDR2 sequences are SGHNT and YYREEE (reference sequence). The CDR3 covers 13 residues. The CDR3 sequence: CASSSQDQQEQYF. The DNA for the CDR3 is TGTGCCAGCAGCTCCCAGGACCAGCAGGAGCAGTACTTC.

There are a few counts of this clonotype. This rearrangement joins TRBV6-2 or TRBV6-3 to TRBJ2-3; 9 bases are shared with TRBD2. Unmatched junction bases numbered 10, after V lost 0 bases and J lost 6 bases. The CDR3 runs to 17 residues. The germline V gene encodes CDR1 MNHEY and CDR2 SVGEGT. CDR3 DNA: TGTGCCAGCAGTTACTCGACGCGGCGGGGGGGTGGTGATACGCAGTATTTT. This translates into CASSYSTRRGGGDTQYF.

This clonotype turned up a few times. The chain combines TRBV30 with TRBJ2-3; D is perhaps TRBD2 (7 bases). Deletions cut 2 bases from V and 1 base from J, with 19 bases between. The germline V gene encodes CDR1 GTSNPN and CDR2 SVGIG (reference sequence). This CDR3 has 17 amino acids. The CDR3 here is CAWSPIGGAAGTDTQYF. The CDR3 DNA reads TGTGCCTGGAGTCCCATAGGGGGGGCTGCAGGCACAGATACGCAGTATTTT.

This clonotype was observed a handful of times. The J gene is TRBJ2-1, the V gene TRBV27; 10 bases are shared with TRBD2. Germline loops: CDR1 MNHEY, CDR2 SMNVEV (reference sequence). This CDR3 has 16 amino acids. V shed 6 bases and J 8 bases; nucleotides not matched to a gene: 13. The CDR3 nucleotides read TGTGCCAGCAGCCGAGCGGGGGGGCCGAGGTACGATGAGCAGTTCTTC. Its translation: CASSRAGGPRYDEQFF.

This clonotype was counted ten times or more. The chain is built from TRBV12-3 or TRBV12-4 and TRBJ1-6; possibly TRBD1 for D (5 bases). This CDR3 is 15 amino acids long. Deletions cut 7 bases from V and 7 bases from J, with 17 bases between. This CDR3 is CASTSRGAGNSPLHF. The CDR3 DNA sequence: TGTGCCAGCACCTCCCGAGGGGCGGGAAATTCACCCCTCCACTTT.

This clonotype was observed at least ten times. The chain recombines TRBV27 with TRBJ2-7, with 7 bases identical to TRBD1. This CDR3 spans 13 amino acids. The J segment lost 1 base and the V segment lost 8 bases, leaving 5 bases of the junction unmatched. Germline-derived CDR1 and CDR2 are MNHEY and SMNVEV (reference sequence). The CDR3 region is CASSLRGSYEQYF. The CDR3 DNA reads TGTGCCAGCTCACTCAGGGGGTCCTACGAGCAGTACTTC.

This clonotype has only a few counts. The V gene is TRBV27, the J gene TRBJ2-6; unclear D gene. The CDR3 runs 13 residues. Germline V gives CDR1 MNHEY, CDR2 SMNVEV (reference sequence). Trimming pared 6 bases from V and 2 bases from J, leaving 5 bases between. The DNA for the CDR3 is TGTGCCAGCAGATGGCCTGGGGCCAACGTCCTGACTTTC. It translates to CASRWPGANVLTF.

The rearrangement joins TRBV10-3 to TRBJ2-5, with 9 bases lining up with TRBD2. CDR3 size: 15 residues. The germline gives CDR1 ENHRY, CDR2 SYGVKD. V was pared by 4 bases and J by 5 bases, with 8 bases of the junction left unmatched. The CDR3, as DNA: TGTGCCATCAGTGTATCAGCGGGGGGCCCGGAGACCCAGTACTTC. Residues: CAISVSAGGPETQYF.

This clonotype was observed a few times. The V gene is TRBV5-1, the J gene TRBJ1-2; D uncertain. The CDR3 has 12 residues. Trimming cost V 4 bases and J 1 base, with 5 bases left between them. Germline V gene data show CDR1 as SGHRS and CDR2 as YFSETQ. Written as DNA, the CDR3 is TGCGCCAGCAGCCAATATAACTATGGCTACACCTTC. Protein: CASSQYNYGYTF.

The chain joins TRBV4-2 to TRBJ2-7; unclear D gene. This CDR3 spans 14 amino acids. The V end was cut by 0 bases, the J end by 6 bases, with 12 bases between. CDR1 is LGHNA and CDR2 is YNFKEQ in the germline V gene. The CDR3 DNA sequence: TGTGCCAGCAGCCAAGACCCCTTCTCTTCCGAGCAGTACTTC. This encodes CASSQDPFSSEQYF.

This clonotype occurred many times. The chain combines TRBV11-2 with TRBJ1-2, with 9 bases lining up with TRBD1. J was trimmed by 2 bases and V by 6 bases; bases with no gene match: 7. The CDR3 is 15 amino acids. Germline CDR1 reads SGHAT; CDR2 reads FQNNGV. CDR3 sequence (DNA): TGTGCCAGCAGAGGTGTCGGACAGGGGAACTATGGCTACACCTTC. Residues: CASRGVGQGNYGYTF.

This clonotype was detected only a few times. This chain connects TRBV5-1 to TRBJ1-6; D call uncertain. Trimming shortened V by 4 bases and J by 3 bases, and 11 bases separated the two germline ends. This CDR3 has 15 amino acids. From germline, CDR1 is SGHRS and CDR2 YFSETQ. The CDR3, as DNA: TGCGCCAGCAGCAGAGACGGGATCTATAATTCACCCCTCCACTTT. It translates to CASSRDGIYNSPLHF.

In this sample, this clonotype turned up many times. The rearrangement links TRBV11-2 to TRBJ2-1; no clear D gene. In germline, CDR1 is SGHAT, CDR2 FQNNGV. This CDR3 spans 14 amino acids. The V and J ends lost 1 base and 4 bases respectively, with 8 bases between them. The CDR3 loop is CASSLASKYNEQFF. In DNA, the CDR3 is TGTGCCAGCAGCTTAGCATCCAAGTACAATGAGCAGTTCTTC.

This clonotype was seen ten or more times. V gene TRBV11-2 combines with J gene TRBJ2-7; the D is unclear. V lost 4 bases and J lost 0, with 7 bases in between. This CDR3 spans 13 amino acids. CDR1 is SGHAT, CDR2 FQNNGV, per germline. CDR3 nucleotides: TGTGCCAGCAGCTCTAGAAGCTCCTACGAGCAGTACTTC. Residues: CASSSRSSYEQYF.

A few counts support this clonotype. This chain links TRBV11-2 with TRBJ1-2; TRBD1 agrees at 12 bases. There are 17 residues in the CDR3. J was trimmed by 1 base and V by 5 bases; bases with no gene match: 8. CDR1 is SGHAT and CDR2 is FQNNGV in the germline V gene. The CDR3 DNA sequence: TGTGCCAGCAGCATCCGGGACAGGGGGCCCTATAACTATGGCTACACCTTC. It translates to CASSIRDRGPYNYGYTF.

The V and J genes are TRBV11-3 and TRBJ2-3, with 7 bases lining up with TRBD1. This CDR3 spans 15 amino acids. CDR1 is SGHNT, CDR2 YENEEA, per germline. J gave up 4 bases and V 2 bases, and 6 bases lay outside the gene matches. The CDR3 loop reads CASSLRGHGADTQYF. The CDR3 DNA sequence: TGTGCCAGCAGCTTAAGGGGGCATGGGGCAGATACGCAGTATTTT.

In its sample, this clonotype was seen a few times. The rearrangement links TRBV2 to TRBJ1-6; 8 nucleotides match TRBD1. Germline CDR1 is SNHLY and CDR2 is FYNNEI. The V segment lost 4 bases and the J segment 7 bases; nucleotides outside the gene matches: 6. This CDR3 is built from 15 residues. CDR3 sequence reads: CASSGTGLGNSPLHF. CDR3 nucleotides: TGTGCCAGCAGTGGGACAGGGTTGGGAAATTCACCCCTCCACTTT.

This clonotype was seen ten or more times. The rearrangement joins TRBV18 to TRBJ1-1; D gene ambiguous. The germline V and J ends were trimmed by 2 bases and 1 base, with 8 bases remaining between them. Germline CDR1 KGHSH, CDR2 LQKENI. The CDR3 length is 14 residues. CDR3 sequence (DNA): TGTGCCAGCTCACCAGAGACCCAGAACACTGAAGCTTTCTTT. This translates into CASSPETQNTEAFF.

V usage is TRBV6-1 and J usage is TRBJ1-2; D call uncertain. Germline V gene sequence: CDR1 MNHNS, CDR2 SASEGT. The CDR3 loop spans 12 amino acids. Between the trimmed V and J ends, which lost 7 bases and 4 bases, there was a span of 10 bases. The CDR3 DNA reads as TGTGCCAGCAAGGTGGGATTCTATGGCTACACCTTC. Its translation: CASKVGFYGYTF.

The chain couples TRBV5-5 to TRBJ2-2, with 9 bases that match TRBD2. The CDR3 spans 15 residues. After removal of 1 base from V and 7 bases from J, the junction contained 5 bases not matched to a gene. Germline values: CDR1 SGHKS, CDR2 YYEKEE (reference sequence). CDR3 bases: TGTGCCAGCAGCTTGCGCGGGGGGGCCAACGGGGAGCTGTTTTTT. It is translated as CASSLRGGANGELFF.

The table lists this clonotype with many counts. DNA of the CDR3: TGCAGTGCGACCGGGACAGCCGACACTGAAGCTTTCTTT. Residues: CSATGTADTEAFF. The V call is TRBV20-1, the J call TRBJ1-1; TRBD1 agrees at 7 bases. Trimming at V came to 6 bases and at J to 3 bases, leaving 7 bases not matched to a gene. Per the germline V gene, CDR1 is DFQATT and CDR2 is SNEGSKA (reference sequence). The CDR3 has 13 amino acids.

This clonotype was found once. The chain couples TRBV27 to TRBJ1-1; D perhaps matches TRBD1 (6 bases). Deletions cut 7 bases from V and 1 base from J, with 19 bases between. CDR1 is MNHEY, CDR2 SMNVEV, per germline (reference sequence). The CDR3 covers 16 residues. The CDR3, as DNA: TGTGCCAGCACCCTCGCGGACAGAGAAACGAACACTGAAGCTTTCTTT. Translated, it gives CASTLADRETNTEAFF.